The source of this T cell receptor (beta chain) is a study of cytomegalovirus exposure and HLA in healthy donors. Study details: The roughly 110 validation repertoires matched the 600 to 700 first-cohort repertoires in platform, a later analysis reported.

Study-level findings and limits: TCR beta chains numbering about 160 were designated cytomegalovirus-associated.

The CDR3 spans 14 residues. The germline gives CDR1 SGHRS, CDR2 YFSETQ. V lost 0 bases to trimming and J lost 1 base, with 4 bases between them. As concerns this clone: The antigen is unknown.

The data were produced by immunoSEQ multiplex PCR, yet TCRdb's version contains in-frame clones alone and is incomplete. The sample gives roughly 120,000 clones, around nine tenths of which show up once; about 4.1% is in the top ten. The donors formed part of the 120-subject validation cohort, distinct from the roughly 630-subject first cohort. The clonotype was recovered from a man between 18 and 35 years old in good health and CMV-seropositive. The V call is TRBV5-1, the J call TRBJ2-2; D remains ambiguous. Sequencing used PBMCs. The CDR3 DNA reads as TGCGCCAGCAGCTTGGGCGGGAACACCGGGGAGCTGTTTTTT. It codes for CASSLGGNTGELFF.